These T cell receptor beta chains were read from a single sample in a study of OX40 agonist ivuxolimab in advanced cancers. This table comes from immunoSEQ multiplex PCR, and its TCRdb copy is limited to in-frame clones, with some not included. Seen here are around 92,000 clones, around four fifths observed once, and the top ten hold around 2.7%. This material consisted of CD4+ or CD8+ T cells sorted from blood, taken in a trial of the OX40 agonist ivuxolimab. These receptors all stem from an adult with an advanced solid tumor such as melanoma, head and neck, liver or kidney cancer. CDR3s include the opening cysteine and the closing phenylalanine or tryptophan. A D gene is named only where the DNA matches it firmly. Clone size appears in some rows only: once, few, many, or a class for an expanded clone.

size	length	V	D	J	CDR3	DNA
once	13	TRBV19	.	TRBJ1-3	CASTQYSGNTIYF	TGTGCCAGCACACAGTACTCTGGAAACACCATATATTTT
.	19	TRBV15	TRBD1	TRBJ2-5	CATSRDRESGQGYSETQYF	TGTGCCACCAGCAGAGATCGGGAGTCGGGACAGGGATATTCGGAGACCCAGTACTTC
.	15	TRBV5-1	.	TRBJ1-2	CASSLGAQGSSGYTF	TGCGCCAGCAGCTTGGGGGCCCAGGGGAGTTCTGGCTACACCTTC
once	15	TRBV4-1	TRBD1	TRBJ1-2	CASSQPRTGGNGYTF	TGCGCCAGCAGCCAACCCCGGACAGGGGGAAATGGCTACACCTTC
few	13	TRBV6-6	.	TRBJ1-1	CASRLTENTEAFF	TGTGCCAGCAGGTTGACAGAGAACACTGAAGCTTTCTTT
.	15	TRBV6-5	.	TRBJ2-5	CASSYGQTPQETQYF	TGTGCCAGCAGTTACGGACAGACTCCCCAAGAGACCCAGTACTTC
.	14	TRBV5-1	.	TRBJ1-1	CASSYDRMNTEAFF	TGCGCCAGCAGCTACGACAGAATGAACACTGAAGCTTTCTTT
medium-sized	19	TRBV27	TRBD1	TRBJ1-6	CASSLGRSGQGAVRSPLHF	TGTGCCAGCAGTTTAGGACGTTCGGGACAGGGGGCCGTCCGTTCACCCCTCCACTTT
once	14	TRBV6-6	.	TRBJ1-1	CASSSADRNTEAFF	TGTGCCAGCAGTTCCGCGGACAGGAACACTGAAGCTTTCTTT
few	15	TRBV11-2	.	TRBJ2-6	CASSSPRFVANVLTF	TGTGCCAGCAGCTCGCCTAGGTTTGTGGCCAACGTCCTGACTTTC
.	13	TRBV6-6	.	TRBJ1-5	CASSYPTKGPQHF	TGTGCCAGCAGTTACCCTACTAAGGGGCCCCAGCATTTT
.	18	TRBV18	TRBD1	TRBJ2-6	CASSPLDRGLSGANVLTF	TGTGCCAGCTCACCACTGGACAGGGGTCTCTCTGGGGCCAACGTCCTGACTTTC
.	14	TRBV15	.	TRBJ1-5	CATSHRTKNQPQHF	TGTGCCACCAGCCACAGGACGAAGAATCAGCCCCAGCATTTT
.	12	TRBV5-1	.	TRBJ2-1	CASSLEGGEQFF	TGCGCCAGCAGCTTGGAGGGAGGTGAGCAGTTCTTC
.	15	TRBV4-3	.	TRBJ2-1	CASSQGVTADNEQFF	TGCGCCAGCAGCCAAGGGGTTACAGCCGACAATGAGCAGTTCTTC
.	14	TRBV5-4	.	TRBJ2-1	CASSLGLLVNEQFF	TGTGCCAGCAGCTTGGGGCTGCTAGTCAATGAGCAGTTCTTC
.	13	TRBV28	.	TRBJ1-1	CASSTVPGAEAFF	TGTGCCAGCAGTACGGTCCCGGGTGCTGAAGCTTTCTTT
.	14	TRBV28	.	TRBJ1-4	CASSSGATNEKLFF	TGTGCCAGCAGCTCAGGGGCAACTAATGAAAAACTGTTTTTT
.	15	TRBV6-6	TRBD1	TRBJ1-4	CASSPAGQTNEKLFF	TGTGCCAGCAGTCCGGCGGGACAGACTAATGAAAAACTGTTTTTT
.	16	TRBV4-2	.	TRBJ2-4	CASSQDWGGVKNIQYF	TGTGCCAGCAGCCAAGATTGGGGGGGCGTCAAAAACATTCAGTACTTC
.	17	TRBV19	.	TRBJ2-6	CASSLESTGSGANVLTF	TGTGCCAGTAGTTTAGAGTCAACGGGCTCTGGGGCCAACGTCCTGACTTTC
.	14	TRBV19	.	TRBJ2-5	CASSPQIAAETQYF	TGTGCCAGTAGCCCACAGATCGCAGCGGAGACCCAGTACTTC
.	18	TRBV7-7	TRBD2	TRBJ2-3	CASSPGGGLAGVTDTQYF	TGTGCCAGCAGCCCCGGGGGGGGGCTAGCGGGGGTAACAGATACGCAGTATTTT
.	15	TRBV7-2	.	TRBJ1-6	CASSAGRGGNSPLHF	TGTGCCAGCAGCGCCGGTCGGGGGGGGAACTCACCCCTCCACTTT
few	11	TRBV28	.	TRBJ1-1	CTTLGNTEAFF	TGCACAACCTTGGGAAACACTGAAGCTTTCTTT
few	15	TRBV5-1	.	TRBJ2-5	CASSFRPGGEETQYF	TGCGCCAGCAGCTTTCGGCCCGGGGGAGAGGAGACCCAGTACTTC
.	14	TRBV5-4	.	TRBJ2-3	CASSLGGYTDTQYF	TGTGCCAGCAGCTTGGGAGGTTACACAGATACGCAGTATTTT
.	17	TRBV19	.	TRBJ1-5	CASRRREGRGVNQPQHF	TGTGCCAGTAGACGGAGGGAGGGGCGAGGGGTCAATCAGCCCCAGCATTTT
.	12	TRBV29-1	.	TRBJ2-3	CSVEDSIDTQYF	TGCAGCGTTGAAGACAGCATAGATACGCAGTATTTT
.	14	TRBV6-5	.	TRBJ2-1	CASTAPTTYNEQFF	TGTGCCAGCACGGCCCCCACCACTTACAATGAGCAGTTCTTC
.	15	TRBV5-6	.	TRBJ2-2	CASGAPKGRTGELFF	TGTGCCAGTGGGGCACCGAAAGGACGGACCGGGGAGCTGTTTTTT
.	15	TRBV19	.	TRBJ2-6	CASDSGISGANVLTF	TGTGCCAGCGACAGTGGGATCTCTGGGGCCAACGTCCTGACTTTC
.	15	TRBV27	TRBD1	TRBJ2-2	CASSLTGLNTGELFF	TGTGCCAGCAGTCTGACAGGGTTGAACACCGGGGAGCTGTTTTTT
.	13	TRBV11-1	TRBD2	TRBJ2-7	CASSPRLADEQYF	TGTGCCAGCAGCCCCCGTCTAGCGGACGAGCAGTACTTC
.	16	TRBV15	TRBD2	TRBJ2-3	CATSRDKRGDTDTQYF	TGTGCCACCAGCAGAGATAAGCGGGGGGACACAGATACGCAGTATTTT
.	15	TRBV5-1	TRBD1	TRBJ2-7	CASSSGTVNSYEQYF	TGCGCCAGCAGCTCGGGGACAGTAAACTCCTACGAGCAGTACTTC
.	14	TRBV9	.	TRBJ1-2	CASSVGSGSYGYTF	TGTGCCAGCAGCGTAGGCTCAGGGAGCTATGGCTACACCTTC
once	16	TRBV27	TRBD1	TRBJ1-6	CASTPTQGEMNSPLHF	TGTGCCAGCACCCCAACACAGGGGGAGATGAATTCACCCCTCCACTTT
.	12	TRBV21-1	.	TRBJ1-2	CASSKRGEGYTF	TGTGCCAGCAGCAAACGAGGGGAGGGCTACACCTTC
.	13	TRBV2	TRBD1	TRBJ1-2	CASASQGAYGYTF	TGTGCCAGCGCCTCACAGGGGGCCTATGGCTACACCTTC
.	19	TRBV14	TRBD1	TRBJ1-4	CASSPAPIRGLGTNEKLFF	TGTGCCAGCAGCCCGGCCCCCATCAGGGGGCTAGGGACTAATGAAAAACTGTTTTTT
.	15	TRBV6-1	.	TRBJ2-7	CASSEGSPRSYEQYF	TGTGCCAGCAGTGAAGGAAGCCCAAGGTCCTACGAGCAGTACTTC
.	15	TRBV5-1	.	TRBJ1-5	CASSLDGAFNQPQHF	TGCGCCAGCAGCTTGGACGGGGCGTTCAATCAGCCCCAGCATTTT
.	15	TRBV2	TRBD2	TRBJ2-1	CASSTGGHSYNEQFF	TGTGCCAGCAGTACGGGGGGGCACTCCTACAATGAGCAGTTCTTC
.	14	TRBV6-5	TRBD1	TRBJ2-3	CASRTGGAADTQYF	TGTGCCAGCAGGACAGGGGGCGCAGCGGATACGCAGTATTTT
many	13	TRBV7-2	.	TRBJ1-5	CASSSKGDQPQHF	TGTGCCAGCAGCTCAAAAGGAGATCAGCCCCAGCATTTT
few	15	TRBV28	.	TRBJ1-1	CASSLTGLGGTEAFF	TGTGCCAGCAGTCTGACTGGGCTTGGGGGCACTGAAGCTTTCTTT